Sequencing of this T cell receptor (beta chain) was carried out in a study of CD8+ T cells in alopecia areata. General study results and limits: Normal-skin resident alphabeta T cells also appear among scalp sample sequences.

The germline CDR1 and CDR2 sequences are GTSNPN and SVGIG (reference sequence). The CDR3 extends over 12 amino acids. V dropped 0 bases and J dropped 5 bases, with 6 bases sitting between them. RNA was extracted and reverse transcribed into cDNA as the sequencing template. The method was immunoSEQ multiplex PCR; TCRdb's version includes in-frame clones alone and lacks a portion of them. The repertoire holds about 56,000 clones, with 95% to 97% as singletons. For this clone: Its specificity is not known.

Alopecia areata patients provided lesional scalp punch biopsies and peripheral blood, both collected for the study. Sorting of CD4+ and CD8+ T cells was performed on PBMCs. The chain has TRBV30 and TRBJ2-3, with unresolved D. The origin of this receptor is a human donor with alopecia areata. The sequenced sample was CD8+ T cells sorted from blood, obtained at week 0. The CDR3 sequence is CAWSVTGDTQYF. DNA for the CDR3: TGTGCCTGGAGTGTAACGGGAGATACGCAGTATTTT.